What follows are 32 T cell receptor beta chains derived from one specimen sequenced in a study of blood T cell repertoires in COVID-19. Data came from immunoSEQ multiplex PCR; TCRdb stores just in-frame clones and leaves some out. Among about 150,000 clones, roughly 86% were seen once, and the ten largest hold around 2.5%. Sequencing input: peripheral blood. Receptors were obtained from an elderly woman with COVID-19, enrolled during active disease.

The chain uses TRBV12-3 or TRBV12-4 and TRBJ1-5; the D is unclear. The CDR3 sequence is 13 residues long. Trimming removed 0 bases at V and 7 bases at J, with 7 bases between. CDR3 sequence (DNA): TGTGCCAGCAGTTTAGCGATTCGGCAGCCCCAGCATTTT. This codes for CASSLAIRQPQHF.

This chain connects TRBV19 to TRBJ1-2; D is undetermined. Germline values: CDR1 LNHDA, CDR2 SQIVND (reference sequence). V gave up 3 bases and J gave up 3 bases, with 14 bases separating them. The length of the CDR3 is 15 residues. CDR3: CASSIQAGTYYGYTF. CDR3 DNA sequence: TGTGCCAGTAGTATCCAGGCGGGCACCTACTATGGCTACACCTTC.

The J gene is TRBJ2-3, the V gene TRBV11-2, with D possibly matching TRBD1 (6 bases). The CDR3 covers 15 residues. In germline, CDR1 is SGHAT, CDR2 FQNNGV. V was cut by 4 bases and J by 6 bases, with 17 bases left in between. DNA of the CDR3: TGTGCCAGCAGCTCCACACAGGGTGCGAGGGATACGCAGTATTTT. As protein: CASSSTQGARDTQYF.

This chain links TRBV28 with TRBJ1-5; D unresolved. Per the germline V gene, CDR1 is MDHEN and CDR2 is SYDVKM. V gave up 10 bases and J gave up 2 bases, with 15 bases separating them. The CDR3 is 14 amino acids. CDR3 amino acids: CAILSLVGNQPQHF. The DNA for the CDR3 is TGTGCCATCCTATCGCTGGTAGGCAATCAGCCCCAGCATTTT.

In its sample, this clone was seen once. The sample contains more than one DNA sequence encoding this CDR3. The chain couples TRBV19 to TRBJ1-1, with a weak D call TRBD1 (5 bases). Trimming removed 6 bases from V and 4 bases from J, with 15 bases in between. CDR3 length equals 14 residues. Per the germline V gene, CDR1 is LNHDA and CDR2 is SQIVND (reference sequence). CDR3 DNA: TGTGCCAGTAGCACCACAGGCTCGGGCACTGAAGCTTTCTTT. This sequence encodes CASSTTGSGTEAFF.

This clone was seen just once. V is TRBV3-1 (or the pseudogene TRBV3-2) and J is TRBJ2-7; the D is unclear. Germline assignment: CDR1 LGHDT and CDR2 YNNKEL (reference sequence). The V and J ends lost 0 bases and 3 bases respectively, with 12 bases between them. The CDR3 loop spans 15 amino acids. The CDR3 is CASSQDTLVGYEQYF. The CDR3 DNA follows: TGTGCCAGCAGCCAAGATACGCTAGTGGGCTACGAGCAGTACTTC.

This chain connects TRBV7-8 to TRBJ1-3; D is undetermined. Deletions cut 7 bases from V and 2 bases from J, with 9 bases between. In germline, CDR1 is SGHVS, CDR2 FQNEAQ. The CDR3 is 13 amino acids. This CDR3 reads CASNLPPGNTIYF. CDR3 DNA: TGTGCCAGCAACCTACCACCTGGAAACACCATATATTTT.

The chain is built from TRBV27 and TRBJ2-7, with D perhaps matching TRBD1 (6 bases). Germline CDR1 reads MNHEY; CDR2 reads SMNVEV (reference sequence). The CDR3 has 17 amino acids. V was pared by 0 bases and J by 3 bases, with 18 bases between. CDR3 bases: TGTGCCAGCAGTTTATCCGCTAGTGCAGGGGTTGTCTACGAGCAGTACTTC. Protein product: CASSLSASAGVVYEQYF.

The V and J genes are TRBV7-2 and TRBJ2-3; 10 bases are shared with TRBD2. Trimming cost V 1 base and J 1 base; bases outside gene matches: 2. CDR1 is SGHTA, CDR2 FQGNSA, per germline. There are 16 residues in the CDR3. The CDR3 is CASSLGGTSGTDTQYF. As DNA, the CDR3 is TGTGCCAGCAGCTTAGGAGGGACTAGCGGCACAGATACGCAGTATTTT.

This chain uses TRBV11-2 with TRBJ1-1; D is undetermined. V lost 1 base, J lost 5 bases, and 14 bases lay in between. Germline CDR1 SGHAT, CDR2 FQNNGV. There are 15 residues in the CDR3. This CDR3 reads CASSLAQAATTEAFF. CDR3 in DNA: TGTGCCAGCAGCTTAGCTCAGGCAGCCACGACTGAAGCTTTCTTT.

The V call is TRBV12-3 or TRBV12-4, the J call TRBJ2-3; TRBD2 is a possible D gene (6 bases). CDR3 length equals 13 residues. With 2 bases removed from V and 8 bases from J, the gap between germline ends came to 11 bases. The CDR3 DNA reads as TGTGCCAGCAGTTTAACGGGAGAAAGTACGCAGTATTTT. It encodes CASSLTGESTQYF.

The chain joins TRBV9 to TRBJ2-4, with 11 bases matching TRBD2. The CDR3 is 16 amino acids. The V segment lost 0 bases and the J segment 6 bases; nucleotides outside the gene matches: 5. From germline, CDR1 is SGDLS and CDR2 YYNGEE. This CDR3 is CASSVGVAGGINIQYF. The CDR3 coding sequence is TGTGCCAGCAGCGTAGGGGTAGCGGGAGGGATAAACATTCAGTACTTC.

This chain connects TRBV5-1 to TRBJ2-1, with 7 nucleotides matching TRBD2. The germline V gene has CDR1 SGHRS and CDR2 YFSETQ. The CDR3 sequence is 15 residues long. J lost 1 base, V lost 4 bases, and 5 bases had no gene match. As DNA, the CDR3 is TGCGCCAGCAGCAATTCGGGGGGTTCCTACAATGAGCAGTTCTTC. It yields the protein CASSNSGGSYNEQFF.

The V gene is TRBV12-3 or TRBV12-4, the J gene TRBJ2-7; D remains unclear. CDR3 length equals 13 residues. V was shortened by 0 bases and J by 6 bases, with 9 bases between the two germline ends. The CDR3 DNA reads TGTGCCAGCAGTTTAGCCGACAATTCCGAGCAGTACTTC. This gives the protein CASSLADNSEQYF.

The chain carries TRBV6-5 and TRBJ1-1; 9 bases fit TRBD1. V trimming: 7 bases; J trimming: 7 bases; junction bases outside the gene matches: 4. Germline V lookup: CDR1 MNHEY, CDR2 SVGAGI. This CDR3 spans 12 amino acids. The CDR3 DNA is TGTGCCAGCACGACAGGGGGAGGTGAAGCTTTCTTT. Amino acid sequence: CASTTGGGEAFF.

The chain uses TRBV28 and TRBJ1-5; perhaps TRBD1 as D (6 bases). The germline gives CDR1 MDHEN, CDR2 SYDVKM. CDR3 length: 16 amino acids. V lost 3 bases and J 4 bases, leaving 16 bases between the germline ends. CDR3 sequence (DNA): TGTGCCAGCAGTTTCCTGGGGCAGGGGTTAAATCAGCCCCAGCATTTT. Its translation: CASSFLGQGLNQPQHF.

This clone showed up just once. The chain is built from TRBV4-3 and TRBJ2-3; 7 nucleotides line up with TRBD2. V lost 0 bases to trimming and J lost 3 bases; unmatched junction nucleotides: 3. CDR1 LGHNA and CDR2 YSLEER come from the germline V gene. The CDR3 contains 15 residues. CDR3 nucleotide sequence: TGCGCCAGCAGCCAAGAGTTACTAGCGACAGATACGCAGTATTTT. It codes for CASSQELLATDTQYF.

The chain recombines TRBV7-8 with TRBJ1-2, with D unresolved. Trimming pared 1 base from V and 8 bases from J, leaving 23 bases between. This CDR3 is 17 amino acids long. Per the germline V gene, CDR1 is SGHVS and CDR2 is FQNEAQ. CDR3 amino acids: CASSLGAGSSSAGGYTF. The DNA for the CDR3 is TGTGCCAGCAGCTTAGGGGCCGGATCCTCCTCCGCGGGAGGCTACACCTTC.

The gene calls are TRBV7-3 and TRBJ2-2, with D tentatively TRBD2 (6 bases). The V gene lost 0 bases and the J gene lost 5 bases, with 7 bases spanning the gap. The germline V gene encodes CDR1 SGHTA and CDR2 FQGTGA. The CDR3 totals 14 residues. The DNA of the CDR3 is TGTGCCAGCAGCTTAACCCGGGGGACCGGGGAGCTGTTTTTT. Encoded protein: CASSLTRGTGELFF.

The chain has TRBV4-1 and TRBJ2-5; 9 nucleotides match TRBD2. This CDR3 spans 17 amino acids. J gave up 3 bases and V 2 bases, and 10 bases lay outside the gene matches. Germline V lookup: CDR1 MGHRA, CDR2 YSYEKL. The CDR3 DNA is TGCGCCAGCAGCCAATTCAAGGGGGCGGGAGGGGAAGAGACCCAGTACTTC. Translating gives CASSQFKGAGGEETQYF.

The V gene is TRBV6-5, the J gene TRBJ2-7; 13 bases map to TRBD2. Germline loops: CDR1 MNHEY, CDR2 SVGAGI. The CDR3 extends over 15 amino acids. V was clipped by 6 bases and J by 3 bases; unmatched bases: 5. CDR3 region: CASRKGLAGDYEQYF. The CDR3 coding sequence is TGTGCCAGCAGAAAAGGACTAGCGGGAGACTACGAGCAGTACTTC.

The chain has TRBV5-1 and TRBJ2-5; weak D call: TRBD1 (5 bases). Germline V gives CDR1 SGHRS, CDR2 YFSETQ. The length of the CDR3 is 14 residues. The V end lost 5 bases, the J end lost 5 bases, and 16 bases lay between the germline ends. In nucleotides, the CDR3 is TGCGCCAGCAGTCTAGGCAGGGCACCGGAGACCCAGTACTTC. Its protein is CASSLGRAPETQYF.

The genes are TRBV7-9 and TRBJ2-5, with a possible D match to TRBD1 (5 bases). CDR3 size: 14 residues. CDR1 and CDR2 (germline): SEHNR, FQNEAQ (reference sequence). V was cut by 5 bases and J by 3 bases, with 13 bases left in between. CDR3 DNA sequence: TGTGCCAGCAGCATCGGTCTGGACAAAGAGACCCAGTACTTC. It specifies CASSIGLDKETQYF. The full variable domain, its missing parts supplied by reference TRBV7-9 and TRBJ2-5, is DTGVSQNPRHKITKRGQNVTFRCDPISEHNRLYWYRQTLGQGPEFLTYFQNEAQLEKSRLLSDRFSAERPKGSFSTLEIQRTEQGDSAMYLCASSIGLDKETQYFGPGTRLLVL.

CDR3 sequence reads: CASSLEDSSYGYTF. In nucleotides, the CDR3 is TGCGCCAGCAGCTTGGAGGACAGTTCCTATGGCTACACCTTC. The V and J genes are TRBV5-1 and TRBJ1-2; the D gene is possibly TRBD1 (6 bases). This CDR3 is 14 amino acids long. Looked up from germline, CDR1 is SGHRS and CDR2 is YFSETQ. V lost 0 bases, J lost 4 bases, and 10 bases lay in between.

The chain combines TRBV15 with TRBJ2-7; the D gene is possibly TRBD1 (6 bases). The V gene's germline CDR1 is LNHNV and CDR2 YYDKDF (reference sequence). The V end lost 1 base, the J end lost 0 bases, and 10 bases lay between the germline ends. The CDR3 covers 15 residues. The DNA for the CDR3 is TGTGCCACCAGCAGAGGTGGACAGAGCTCCTACGAGCAGTACTTC. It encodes CATSRGGQSSYEQYF.

CDR3 sequence (DNA): TGTGCCAGCAGCGCACCGGGACAGGGGTCCGGGGAGCTGTTTTTT. This gives the protein CASSAPGQGSGELFF. The chain recombines TRBV9 with TRBJ2-2; 10 positions match TRBD1. This CDR3 region has 15 residues. Germline CDR1 is SGDLS and CDR2 is YYNGEE. The V and J ends lost 3 bases and 6 bases, in that order; junction bases with no gene match: 5.

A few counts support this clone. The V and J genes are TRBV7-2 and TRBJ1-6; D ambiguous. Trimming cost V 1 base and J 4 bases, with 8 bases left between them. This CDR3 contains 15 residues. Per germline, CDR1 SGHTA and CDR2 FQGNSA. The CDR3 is CASSLDGRYNSPLHF. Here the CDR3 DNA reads TGTGCCAGCAGCTTAGATGGGAGATATAATTCACCCCTCCACTTT.

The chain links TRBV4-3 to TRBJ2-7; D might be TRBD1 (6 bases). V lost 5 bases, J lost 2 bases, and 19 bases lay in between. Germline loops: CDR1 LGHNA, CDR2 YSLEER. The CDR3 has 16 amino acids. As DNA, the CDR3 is TGCGCCAGCAGCTCTCAGACCGGGACATCCACCTACGAGCAGTACTTC. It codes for CASSSQTGTSTYEQYF.

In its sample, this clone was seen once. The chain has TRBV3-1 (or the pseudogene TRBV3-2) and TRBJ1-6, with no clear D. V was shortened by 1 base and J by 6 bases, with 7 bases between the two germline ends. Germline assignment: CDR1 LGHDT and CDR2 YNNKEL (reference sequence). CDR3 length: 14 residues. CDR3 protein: CASSQGSGNSPLHF. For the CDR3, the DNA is TGTGCCAGCAGCCAAGGGAGTGGTAATTCACCCCTCCACTTT.

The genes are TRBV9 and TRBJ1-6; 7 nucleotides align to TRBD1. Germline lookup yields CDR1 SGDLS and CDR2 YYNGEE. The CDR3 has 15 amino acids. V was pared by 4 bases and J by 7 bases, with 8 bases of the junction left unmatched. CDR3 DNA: TGTGCCAGCAGCCCCGCCGGGACAGACAATTCACCCCTCCACTTT. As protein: CASSPAGTDNSPLHF. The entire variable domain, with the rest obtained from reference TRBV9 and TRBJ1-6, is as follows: DSGVTQTPKHLITATGQRVTLRCSPRSGDLSVYWYQQSLDQGLQFLIQYYNGEERAKGNILERFSAQQFPDLHSELNLSSLELGDSALYFCASSPAGTDNSPLHFGNGTRLTVT.

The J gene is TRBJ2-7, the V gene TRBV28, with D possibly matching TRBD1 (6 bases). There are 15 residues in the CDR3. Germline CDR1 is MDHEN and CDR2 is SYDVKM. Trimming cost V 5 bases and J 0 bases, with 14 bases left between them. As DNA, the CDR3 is TGTGCCAGCAGTCGAGGGGGATATCGCTCCTACGAGCAGTACTTC. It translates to CASSRGGYRSYEQYF.

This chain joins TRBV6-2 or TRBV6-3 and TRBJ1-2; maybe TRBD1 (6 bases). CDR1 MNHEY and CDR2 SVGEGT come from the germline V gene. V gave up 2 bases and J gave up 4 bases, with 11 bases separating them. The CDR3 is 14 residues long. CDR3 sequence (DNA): TGTGCCAGCAGTTACACCGACAGGAGCTATGGCTACACCTTC. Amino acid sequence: CASSYTDRSYGYTF.